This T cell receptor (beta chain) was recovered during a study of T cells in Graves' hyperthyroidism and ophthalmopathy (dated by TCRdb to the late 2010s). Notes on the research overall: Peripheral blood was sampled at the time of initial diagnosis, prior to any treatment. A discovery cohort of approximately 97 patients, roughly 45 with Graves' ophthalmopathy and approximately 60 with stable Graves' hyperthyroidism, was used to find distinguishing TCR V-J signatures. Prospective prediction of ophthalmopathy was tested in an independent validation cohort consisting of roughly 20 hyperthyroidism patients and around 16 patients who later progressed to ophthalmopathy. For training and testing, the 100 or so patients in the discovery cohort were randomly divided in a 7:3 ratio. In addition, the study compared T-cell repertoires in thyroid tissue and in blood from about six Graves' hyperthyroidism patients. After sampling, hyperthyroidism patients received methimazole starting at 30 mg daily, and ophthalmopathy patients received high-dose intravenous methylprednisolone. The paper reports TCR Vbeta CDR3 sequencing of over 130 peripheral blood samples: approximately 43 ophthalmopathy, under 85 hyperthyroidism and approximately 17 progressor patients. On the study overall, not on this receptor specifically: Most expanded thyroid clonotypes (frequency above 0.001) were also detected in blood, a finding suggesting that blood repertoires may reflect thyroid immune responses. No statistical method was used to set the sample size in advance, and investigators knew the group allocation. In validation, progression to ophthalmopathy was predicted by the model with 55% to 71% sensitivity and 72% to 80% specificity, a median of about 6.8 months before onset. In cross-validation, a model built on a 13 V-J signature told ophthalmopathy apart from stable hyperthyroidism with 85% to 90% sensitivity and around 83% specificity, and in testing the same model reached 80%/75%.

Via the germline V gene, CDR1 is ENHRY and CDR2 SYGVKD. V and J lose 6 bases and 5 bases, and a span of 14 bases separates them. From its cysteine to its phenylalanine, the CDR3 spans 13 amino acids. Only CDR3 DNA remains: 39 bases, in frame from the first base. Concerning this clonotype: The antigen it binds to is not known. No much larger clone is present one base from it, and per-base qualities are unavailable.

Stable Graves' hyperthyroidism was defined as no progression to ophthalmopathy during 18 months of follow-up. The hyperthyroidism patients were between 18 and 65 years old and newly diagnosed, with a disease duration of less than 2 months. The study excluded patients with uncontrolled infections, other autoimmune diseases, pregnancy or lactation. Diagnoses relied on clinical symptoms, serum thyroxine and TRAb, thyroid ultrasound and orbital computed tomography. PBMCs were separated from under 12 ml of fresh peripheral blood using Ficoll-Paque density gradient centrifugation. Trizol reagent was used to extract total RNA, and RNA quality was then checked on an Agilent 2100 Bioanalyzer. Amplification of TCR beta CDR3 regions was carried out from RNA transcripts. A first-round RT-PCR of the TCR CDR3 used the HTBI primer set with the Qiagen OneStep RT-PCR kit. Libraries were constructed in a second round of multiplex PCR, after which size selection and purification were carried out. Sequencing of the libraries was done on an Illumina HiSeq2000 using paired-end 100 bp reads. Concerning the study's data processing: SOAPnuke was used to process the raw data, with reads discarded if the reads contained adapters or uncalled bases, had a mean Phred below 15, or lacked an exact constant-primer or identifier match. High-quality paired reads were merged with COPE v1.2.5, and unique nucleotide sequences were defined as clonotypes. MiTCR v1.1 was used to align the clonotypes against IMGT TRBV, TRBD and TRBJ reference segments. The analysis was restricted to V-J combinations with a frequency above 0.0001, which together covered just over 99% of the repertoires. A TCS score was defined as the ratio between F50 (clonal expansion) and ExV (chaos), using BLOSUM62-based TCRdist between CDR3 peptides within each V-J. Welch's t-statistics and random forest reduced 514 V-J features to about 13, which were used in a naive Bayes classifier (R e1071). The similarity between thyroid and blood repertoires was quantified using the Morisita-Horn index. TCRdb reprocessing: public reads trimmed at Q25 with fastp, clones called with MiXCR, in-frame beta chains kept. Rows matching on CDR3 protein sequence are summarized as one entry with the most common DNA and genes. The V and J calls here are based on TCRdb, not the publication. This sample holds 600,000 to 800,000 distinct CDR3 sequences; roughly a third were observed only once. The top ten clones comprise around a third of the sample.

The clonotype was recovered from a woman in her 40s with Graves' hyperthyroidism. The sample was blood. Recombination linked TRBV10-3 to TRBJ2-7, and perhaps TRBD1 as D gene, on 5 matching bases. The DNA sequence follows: TGTGCCATCAGGAGACAGACGTTCGACGAGCAGTACTTC. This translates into CAIRRQTFDEQYF.